These T cell receptor beta chains were read from a single sample in a study of cytomegalovirus exposure and HLA in healthy donors. The method was immunoSEQ multiplex PCR; TCRdb's version includes in-frame clones alone and lacks a portion of them. Among some 170,000 clones listed, about 89% were seen once. Material: PBMCs. These receptors all come from a man aged 18-30 years in good health and CMV-seropositive. The CDR3 runs from the conserved cysteine through the conserved F or W. Fields, in order: J gene, D gene, clone size, V gene, CDR3 protein, CDR3 DNA. D genes are given only for firm matches. Not all rows give a size; the values are once, few, many and, for expanded clones, a class.

TRBJ1-4	.	.	TRBV6-6	CASSYSDRLYEKLFF	TGTGCCAGCAGTTACAGTGACAGACTGTATGAAAAACTGTTTTTT
TRBJ1-2	TRBD1	.	TRBV9	CASSVRDRDGYTF	TGTGCCAGCAGCGTTAGAGACAGGGACGGCTACACCTTC
TRBJ2-2	TRBD1	.	TRBV4-2	CASSHLGQGRDGELFF	TGTGCCAGCAGCCACCTCGGACAGGGGAGGGACGGGGAGCTGTTTTTT
TRBJ1-5	.	.	TRBV4-2	CASSQDRVWPQHF	TGTGCCAGCAGCCAAGACCGGGTTTGGCCCCAGCATTTT
TRBJ2-2	TRBD2	.	TRBV2	CASLGESGGTGELFF	TGTGCCAGTCTCGGGGAAAGCGGGGGGACCGGGGAGCTGTTTTTT
TRBJ1-2	.	once	TRBV27	CASRALPEQGVGSYTF	TGTGCCTCACGAGCTCTCCCCGAACAGGGAGTGGGAAGCTACACCTTC
TRBJ2-7	.	.	TRBV9	CASSVQGRGGEQYF	TGTGCCAGCAGCGTACAGGGGAGGGGAGGCGAGCAGTACTTC
TRBJ2-1	TRBD2	.	TRBV5-1	CASSSTLAGANNEQFF	TGCGCCAGCAGCTCCACTTTAGCGGGGGCCAACAATGAGCAGTTCTTC
TRBJ1-2	.	.	TRBV19	CASSIQTAKPNYGYTF	TGTGCCAGTAGTATACAAACAGCCAAGCCTAACTATGGCTACACCTTC
TRBJ1-3	.	.	TRBV5-1	CASSDGQPLSSGNTIYF	TGCGCCAGCAGCGACGGACAGCCCCTGAGCTCTGGAAACACCATATATTTT
TRBJ2-7	.	.	TRBV27	CASYAYTGPNSYEQYF	TGTGCCAGCTATGCCTACACAGGACCAAACTCCTACGAGCAGTACTTC
TRBJ1-5	.	.	TRBV27	CASRGGGGNQPQHF	TGTGCCAGCAGGGGAGGGGGGGGAAATCAGCCCCAGCATTTT
TRBJ2-3	.	.	TRBV11-2	CASSLLSAASTDTQYF	TGTGCCAGCAGCTTATTATCCGCGGCCTCCACAGATACGCAGTATTTT